This T cell receptor beta chain was recorded in a study of quantifying T cell responses using KT2 cells. Study as a whole: RNA was reverse transcribed with TCR alpha and beta constant-region primers. A predetermined fluorescence threshold ended the second PCR, run as a qPCR.

The CDR3 spans 15 residues. Looked up from germline, CDR1 is SGHTA and CDR2 is FQGNSA. V dropped 6 bases and J dropped 2; count of bases not matched to a gene: 6. KT2, a clone with a known TCR, was spiked into unfractionated PBMC. With respect to this clonotype: Its antigen is not identified.

Overall study findings and caveats: KT2 sequences were detected down to about one KT2 cell per 100,000 PBMC.

Each cDNA got a UMI-containing oligo ligated at its 3' end. First-round PCR used about 4 cycles and beta primers RC1.1 and RC1.2 covering TRBC1 and TRBC2. TCR alpha and beta chains were handled separately starting at the second PCR. Each CDR3 protein gets one entry after TCRdb re-called the UMI-ligation and nested PCR reads with MiXCR. This table holds some 41,000 distinct CDR3 sequences, 15% to 20% found once. Specimen: PBMCs spiked with cells of the T cell clone KT2. The receptor's source is a human donor. The rearrangement uses TRBV7-2 and TRBJ2-2, with 7 bases identical to TRBD1. The CDR3 DNA follows: TGTGCCAGCAGATCCCGACAGGGTAACACCGGGGAGCTGTTTTTT. Protein sequence: CASRSRQGNTGELFF.